Listed here are 13 T cell receptor beta chains from one sample, sequenced in a study of CD8 T cells in ankylosing spondylitis. From the 5' RACE reads, TCRdb called clonotypes with MiXCR, one entry per CDR3 protein. The sample holds 250,000 to 400,000 distinct CDR3 sequences, 9.5% to 13% seen once. The specimen sequenced was blood, either unsorted or a sorted T cell fraction (not recorded which). The receptors were gathered from a female donor with ankylosing spondylitis or in good health (not recorded which).

This clonotype was picked up many times. CDR3 loop: CASSPLSEVGEQFF. The DNA for the CDR3 is TGTGCCAGCTCACCCCTATCGGAGGTTGGCGAGCAGTTCTTC. V is TRBV18 and J is TRBJ2-1; D is possibly TRBD2 (5 bases). Trimming removed 3 bases at V and 10 bases at J, with 16 bases between. Looked up from germline, CDR1 is KGHSH and CDR2 is LQKENI. The CDR3 runs to 14 residues.

Regarding this clonotype: This may stem from a read error, because a much larger clone lies one nucleotide away. The CDR3 loop reads CASRTGAGAKNIQYF. As DNA, the CDR3 is TGCGCCAGCAGGACCGGGGCAGGGGCCAAAAACATTCAGTACTTC. The gene calls are TRBV5-1 and TRBJ2-4, with D perhaps being TRBD1 or TRBD2 (5 bases each). V dropped 5 bases and J dropped 1 base, with 13 bases sitting between them. The germline gives CDR1 SGHRS, CDR2 YFSETQ. There are 15 residues in the CDR3. The variable domain in full, completed from reference TRBV5-1 and TRBJ2-4, reads KAGVTQTPRYLIKTRGQQVTLSCSPISGHRSVSWYQQTPGQGLQFLFEYFSETQRNKGNFPGRFSGRQFSNSRSEMNVSTLELGDSALYLCASRTGAGAKNIQYFGAGTRLSVL.

This clonotype appeared many times. The chain uses TRBV7-9 and TRBJ2-7; 7 bases are a match to TRBD1. V was clipped by 4 bases and J by 6 bases; unmatched bases: 12. The CDR3 consists of 15 residues. Germline CDR1 SEHNR, CDR2 FQNEAQ (reference sequence). The CDR3 region has the DNA TGTGCCAGCAGCTCAGAGGGCTACAGGGGTCGCGAGCAGTACTTC. This sequence encodes CASSSEGYRGREQYF.

This clonotype was recorded many times. The rearrangement uses TRBV20-1 and TRBJ1-1; 9 nucleotides align to TRBD1. After removal of 6 bases from V and 7 bases from J, the junction contained 6 bases not matched to a gene. The germline V gene has CDR1 DFQATT and CDR2 SNEGSKA (reference sequence). The CDR3 length is 12 residues. Here the CDR3 reads CSAAGTGHEAFF. The CDR3 DNA follows: TGCAGTGCGGCCGGGACAGGGCATGAAGCTTTCTTT.

This clonotype was seen a handful of times. This chain uses TRBV20-1 with TRBJ1-5, with D possibly TRBD1 on 5 matching bases. Per germline, CDR1 DFQATT and CDR2 SNEGSKA (reference sequence). The CDR3 consists of 17 residues. With 3 bases removed from V and 3 bases from J, the gap between germline ends came to 21 bases. CDR3 sequence: CSARGVAGLGPNQPQHF. DNA for the CDR3: TGCAGTGCTAGGGGGGTCGCCGGTCTAGGCCCCAATCAGCCCCAGCATTTT.

This clonotype was seen at least ten times. V gene TRBV20-1 combines with J gene TRBJ1-2; 7 bases match TRBD1. The trim removed 7 bases at V and 4 bases at J, leaving 9 bases unmatched. Germline CDR1 and CDR2: DFQATT and SNEGSKA (reference sequence). This CDR3 has 13 amino acids. The CDR3 DNA follows: TGCAGTGTTACACAGGGGTCTCGCTATGGCTACACCTTC. Translated, it gives CSVTQGSRYGYTF.

This clonotype has at least ten counts. The V and J genes are TRBV10-3 and TRBJ2-1, with unresolved D. Trimming shortened V by 6 bases and J by 9 bases, and 12 bases separated the two germline ends. CDR3 length equals 12 residues. Germline CDR1 ENHRY, CDR2 SYGVKD. The CDR3 loop reads CAISRSRIEQFF. The CDR3 coding sequence is TGTGCCATCAGCCGTAGTAGGATTGAGCAGTTCTTC.

This clonotype appeared a few times. The rearrangement joins TRBV13 to TRBJ1-2; D is perhaps TRBD1 (6 bases). This CDR3 region has 15 residues. V was trimmed by 7 bases and J by 7 bases, leaving 22 bases between them. Germline lookup yields CDR1 PRHDT and CDR2 FYEKMQ (reference sequence). This CDR3 reads CASIQTGGGWGGYTF. CDR3 nucleotide sequence: TGTGCCAGCATCCAAACCGGAGGGGGTTGGGGTGGCTACACCTTC.

This clonotype has a count of ten or more. The CDR3 coding sequence is TGCAGCGTTGTTGGGACAGGATCCTACGAGCAGTACTTC. Translation gives CSVVGTGSYEQYF. The chain carries TRBV29-1 and TRBJ2-7; 8 bases fit TRBD1. V shed 4 bases and J 1 base; nucleotides not matched to a gene: 3. Per the germline V gene, CDR1 is SQVTM and CDR2 is ANQGSEA. The CDR3 loop spans 13 amino acids.

This clonotype was observed at least ten times. V is TRBV20-1 and J is TRBJ2-2; D may be TRBD2 (6 bases). The length of the CDR3 is 14 residues. In germline, CDR1 is DFQATT, CDR2 SNEGSKA (reference sequence). V was trimmed by 5 bases and J by 5 bases, leaving 15 bases between them. CDR3 nucleotides: TGCAGTGCTCTAGACCGAGGACTAACCGGGGAGCTGTTTTTT. Translated, it gives CSALDRGLTGELFF.

The chain has TRBV5-1 and TRBJ1-1, with a possible D match to TRBD1 (6 bases). Trimming left V 1 base short and J 0 bases short, with 10 bases between. The CDR3 covers 15 residues. CDR1 and CDR2 from the germline V gene are SGHRS and YFSETQ. Here the CDR3 DNA reads TGCGCCAGCAGCTTGATTGGGGGCATGAACACTGAAGCTTTCTTT. Translated: CASSLIGGMNTEAFF.

This clonotype was seen ten or more times. This chain joins TRBV5-1 and TRBJ2-5; D is unresolved. V lost 0 bases, J lost 5 bases, and 8 bases lay in between. The CDR3 covers 13 residues. CDR1 is SGHRS, CDR2 YFSETQ, per germline. The CDR3 region is CASSLGNRETQYF. CDR3 DNA: TGCGCCAGCAGCTTGGGGAACCGGGAGACCCAGTACTTC. Looking up the rest from reference TRBV5-1 and TRBJ2-5 gives the full variable domain: KAGVTQTPRYLIKTRGQQVTLSCSPISGHRSVSWYQQTPGQGLQFLFEYFSETQRNKGNFPGRFSGRQFSNSRSEMNVSTLELGDSALYLCASSLGNRETQYFGPGTRLLVL.

The rearrangement joins TRBV20-1 to TRBJ2-5; D not resolved. V was pared by 5 bases and J by 9 bases, with 16 bases between. CDR3 length equals 12 residues. Germline CDR1 DFQATT, CDR2 SNEGSKA (reference sequence). Here the CDR3 DNA reads TGCAGTGCTCCTGGACGCCCTGGGGCCCAGTACTTC. Its translation is CSAPGRPGAQYF.